The 5 T cell receptor beta chains reported below all come from one sample, sequenced in a study of T cells after posttransplantation cyclophosphamide. Sequenced by immunoSEQ multiplex PCR; TCRdb stores in-frame clones only, minus some. The top ten hold 2.5% to 3% of the sample, which has more than 60,000 clones, about 94% seen once. Sequencing input: PBMCs. The receptors originated from a woman younger than 45 in good health and a related stem cell transplant donor.

The chain is built from TRBV5-4 and TRBJ1-4; D remains unclear. V was cut by 4 bases and J by 8 bases, with 12 bases left in between. This CDR3 is built from 13 residues. The germline CDR1 and CDR2 sequences are SGHNT and YYREEE (reference sequence). CDR3 sequence reads: CASSAPGYEKLFF. CDR3 sequence (DNA): TGTGCCAGCAGCGCCCCCGGGTACGAAAAACTGTTTTTT. The variable domain in full, completed from reference TRBV5-4 and TRBJ1-4, reads ETGVTQSPTHLIKTRGQQVTLRCSSQSGHNTVSWYQQALGQGPQFIFQYYREEENGRGNFPPRFSGLQFPNYSSELNVNALELDDSALYLCASSAPGYEKLFFGSGTQLSVL.

This sequence joins TRBV9 and TRBJ2-7; TRBD1 matches at 8 bases. This CDR3 spans 15 amino acids. Unmatched junction bases numbered 5, after V lost 0 bases and J lost 3 bases. Germline loops: CDR1 SGDLS, CDR2 YYNGEE. The CDR3 is CASSVATGGLYEQYF. CDR3 in DNA: TGTGCCAGCAGCGTAGCCACAGGGGGACTCTACGAGCAGTACTTC.

The rearrangement joins TRBV7-2 to TRBJ1-5; D might be TRBD1 (5 bases). The CDR3 totals 16 residues. Between the trimmed V and J ends, which lost 5 bases and 1 base, there was a span of 15 bases. Germline assignment: CDR1 SGHTA and CDR2 FQGNSA. The CDR3 bases are TGTGCCAGCAGCCCGAGTTGGGGGTTAAGCAATCAGCCCCAGCATTTT. This gives the protein CASSPSWGLSNQPQHF.

In DNA, the CDR3 is TGCGCCAGCAGCTCGCGAAACCAGGGTGGGCAGTTCTTC. Translation gives CASSSRNQGGQFF. This chain links TRBV5-1 with TRBJ2-1; D possibly corresponds to TRBD1 (5 bases). With 3 bases removed from V and 12 bases from J, the gap between germline ends came to 16 bases. The CDR3 extends over 13 amino acids. Germline values: CDR1 SGHRS, CDR2 YFSETQ.

V and J are TRBV5-1 and TRBJ1-1, with a tentative D call TRBD1 (6 bases). The CDR3 loop spans 17 amino acids. Germline CDR1 SGHRS, CDR2 YFSETQ. V was shortened by 0 bases and J by 0 bases, with 15 bases between the two germline ends. This CDR3 reads CASSLGTAVYLNTEAFF. In DNA form, the CDR3 reads TGCGCCAGCAGCTTGGGGACAGCAGTCTACCTGAACACTGAAGCTTTCTTT.